These 20 T cell receptor beta chains were sequenced from one sample in a study of CD8+CD57+ T cells in acquired aplastic anemia. TCR beta VDJ and CDR3 were profiled, and genomic DNA was the template. MiXCR, applied by TCRdb to the reads, yields one record per CDR3 protein. The sample lists 200,000 to 300,000 distinct CDR3 sequences; roughly 82% were seen once. For sequencing, patients were chosen who had shown expansion of CD8+CD57+ cells by flow cytometry. Sequenced sample: sorted CD4+, CD8+, or CD8+CD57+ T cells (not recorded which) from PBMCs. Receptor source: a human donor with aplastic anemia.

The chain couples TRBV5-1 to TRBJ1-6, with 7 bases fitting TRBD1. Per germline, CDR1 SGHRS and CDR2 YFSETQ. This CDR3 contains 14 residues. J was trimmed by 11 bases and V by 0 bases; bases with no gene match: 5. The CDR3 reads CASSLGAGQAPLHF. CDR3 DNA: TGCGCCAGCAGCTTGGGAGCCGGACAGGCACCCCTCCACTTT.

A few counts support this clonotype. The rearrangement uses TRBV7-3 and TRBJ2-5; TRBD2 matches 11 bases. Germline CDR1 reads SGHTA; CDR2 reads FQGTGA. The J segment lost 11 bases and the V segment lost 0 bases, leaving 14 bases of the junction unmatched. This CDR3 is 17 amino acids long. In nucleotides, the CDR3 is TGTGCCAGCAGCTTAACGGGACTAGCGGATTGGGCAGATACGCAGTACTTC. This gives the protein CASSLTGLADWADTQYF. Drawing the rest from reference TRBV7-3 and TRBJ2-5, the complete variable domain is GAGVSQTPSNKVTEKGKYVELRCDPISGHTALYWYRQSLGQGPEFLIYFQGTGAADDSGLPNDRFFAVRPEGSVSTLKIQRTERGDSAVYLCASSLTGLADWADTQYFGPGTRLLVL.

The chain uses TRBV11-1 and TRBJ2-1; 7 nucleotides line up with TRBD2. The CDR3 loop spans 14 amino acids. Unmatched junction bases numbered 6, after V lost 3 bases and J lost 7 bases. CDR1 and CDR2 from the germline V gene are SGHAT and FQDESV (reference sequence). DNA of the CDR3: TGTGCCAGCAGCTTGGATCCAGCGGGGAATGAGCAGTTCTTC. Protein: CASSLDPAGNEQFF.

This clonotype was detected only a few times. The CDR3 spells CASSPKPRDEDTQYF. The CDR3 DNA is TGCGCCAGCAGCCCCAAGCCCCGGGATGAAGATACGCAGTATTTT. The chain has TRBV5-1 and TRBJ2-3; perhaps TRBD2 as D (5 bases). The germline CDR1 and CDR2 sequences are SGHRS and YFSETQ. V dropped 4 bases and J dropped 5 bases, with 17 bases sitting between them. The CDR3 totals 15 residues. The full variable domain, in which reference TRBV5-1 and TRBJ2-3 provide the parts outside the CDR3, is KAGVTQTPRYLIKTRGQQVTLSCSPISGHRSVSWYQQTPGQGLQFLFEYFSETQRNKGNFPGRFSGRQFSNSRSEMNVSTLELGDSALYLCASSPKPRDEDTQYFGPGTRLTVL.

With regard to this clonotype: Likely a read error: the CDR3 ends without its conserved phenylalanine or tryptophan. The DNA is omitted, as the CDR3 cannot be located on it reliably, and the CDR3 follows TCRdb's listing. The V gene is TRBV2, the J gene TRBJ2-2; TRBD2, as called in the table, went unchecked against the DNA. The CDR3 length equals 12 residues, ends included. Germline V lookup: CDR1 SNHLY, CDR2 FYNNEI. CDR3 in amino acids: CASGGTPVVLNT.

This clonotype turned up a few times. This sequence joins TRBV24-1 and TRBJ2-5, with 9 positions matching TRBD1. The CDR3 has 15 residues. Trimming at V came to 2 bases and at J to 5 bases, leaving 5 bases not matched to a gene. Germline loops: CDR1 KGHDR, CDR2 SFDVKD. In DNA form, the CDR3 reads TGTGCCACCAGTGATTCTGGACAGGGGCAGGAGACCCAGTACTTC. Translation gives CATSDSGQGQETQYF.

Only a few counts were recorded for this clonotype. This chain uses TRBV24-1 with TRBJ2-3; unclear D gene. Germline values: CDR1 KGHDR, CDR2 SFDVKD. Deletions cut 3 bases from V and 1 base from J, with 16 bases between. The CDR3 totals 17 residues. The CDR3 here is CATSDASTFGGTDTQYF. The CDR3 DNA reads as TGTGCCACCAGTGATGCCTCAACCTTTGGGGGCACAGATACGCAGTATTTT.

A single count supports this clonotype. The chain has TRBV2 and TRBJ2-7; D is unclear. With 5 bases removed from V and 1 base from J, the gap between germline ends came to 6 bases. The CDR3 is 12 amino acids. The germline gives CDR1 SNHLY, CDR2 FYNNEI. CDR3 sequence: CASSLQSYEQYF. CDR3 bases: TGTGCCAGCAGTTTACAGTCCTACGAGCAGTACTTC.

On this clonotype: Possible read error: a much larger clone is one base away. The gene calls are TRBV2 and TRBJ2-5; D tentatively reads TRBD1 or TRBD2 (6 bases each). The J call may be mistaken, given a closer DNA end match to TRBJ2-1. The CDR3 extends over 13 amino acids. In germline, CDR1 is SNHLY, CDR2 FYNNEI. CDR3 sequence reads: CASSDGGLDAQFF. CDR3 DNA: TGTGCCAGCAGTGATGGGGGGCTAGATGCGCAGTTCTTC.

V gene TRBV15 combines with J gene TRBJ2-5; perhaps D is TRBD1 or TRBD2 (5 bases each). The CDR3 is 14 amino acids. Germline CDR1 is LNHNV and CDR2 is YYDKDF (reference sequence). Trimming shortened V by 5 bases and J by 8 bases, and 18 bases separated the two germline ends. CDR3 sequence: CATSGRGSAYTQYF. The CDR3 DNA follows: TGTGCCACCAGCGGCCGGGGCAGCGCCTACACCCAGTACTTC.

In its sample, this clonotype was seen once. The chain combines TRBV19 with TRBJ1-2; D gene ambiguous. The V gene's germline CDR1 is LNHDA and CDR2 SQIVND (reference sequence). This CDR3 is built from 16 residues. Trimming stripped 3 bases from V and 2 bases from J, with 16 bases between. CDR3 sequence: CASSILAVGWNYGYTF. In DNA, the CDR3 is TGTGCCAGTAGTATTTTAGCCGTGGGCTGGAACTATGGCTACACCTTC.

Notes on this clonotype: One end of the junction does not line up with germline, which may come from a read error. The chain employs TRBV7-9 and TRBJ1-2; possibly TRBD1 for D (6 bases). This CDR3 is built from 13 residues. CDR1 is SEHNR, CDR2 FQNEAQ, per germline (reference sequence). The chain's CDR3 is CASSHERSGGNDF. The CDR3 DNA reads as TGTGCCAGCAGCCATGAAAGAAGCGGGGGCAACGACTTC.

This clonotype was counted many times. The conserved phenylalanine or tryptophan is not found at the CDR3 terminus, so this likely reflects a read error. The DNA is omitted, as the CDR3 cannot be located on it reliably, and the CDR3 follows TCRdb's listing. The chain has TRBV2 and TRBJ2-6; the table calls TRBD1, which could not be checked here. Germline V gene sequence: CDR1 SNHLY, CDR2 FYNNEI. The CDR3 is made up of 16 amino acids, end residues included. CDR3 residues: CASGDGGTDTQYFGPV.

V gene TRBV13 combines with J gene TRBJ1-5; unclear D gene. The CDR3 totals 15 residues. V lost 4 bases and J lost 5, with 15 bases in between. In germline, CDR1 is PRHDT, CDR2 FYEKMQ (reference sequence). CDR3 residues: CASSSHTEGHQPQHF. The CDR3 region has the DNA TGTGCCAGCAGCTCACACACAGAAGGGCATCAGCCCCAGCATTTT. The full variable domain, with the rest looked up from reference TRBV13 and TRBJ1-5, is AAGVIQSPRHLIKEKRETATLKCYPIPRHDTVYWYQQGPGQDPQFLISFYEKMQSDKGSIPDRFSAQQFSDYHSELNMSSLELGDSALYFCASSSHTEGHQPQHFGDGTRLSIL.

Regarding this clonotype: Likely a read error: the CDR3 ends without its conserved phenylalanine or tryptophan. No DNA is shown, since the ends of the CDR3 on it are uncertain; the CDR3 is the one TCRdb lists. The chain's CDR3 is CASSETDTHDS. The chain recombines TRBV7-3 with TRBJ2-3. The CDR3 length is 11 residues, termini included. Germline CDR1 reads SGHTA; CDR2 reads FQGTGA.

The chain links TRBV7-8 to TRBJ2-3; D ambiguous. Between the trimmed V and J ends, which lost 5 bases and 14 bases, there was a span of 17 bases. The CDR3 has 12 amino acids. CDR1 SGHVS and CDR2 FQNEAQ come from the germline V gene. This CDR3 reads CASSVGSDRTYF. CDR3 nucleotides: TGTGCCAGCAGCGTAGGGTCAGATAGGACGTATTTT.

The chain couples TRBV12-3 or TRBV12-4 to TRBJ2-1, with a weak D call TRBD1 (6 bases). V was shortened by 10 bases and J by 7 bases, with 20 bases between the two germline ends. This CDR3 has 14 amino acids. CDR3 region: CATTNLQGLNEQFF. The DNA of the CDR3 is TGTGCCACCACGAACCTACAGGGTTTGAATGAGCAGTTCTTC.

Remarks on this clonotype: This is likely a read error, given that the CDR3 carries no conserved phenylalanine or tryptophan at its end. No DNA is shown, since the ends of the CDR3 on it are uncertain; the CDR3 is the one TCRdb lists. The rearrangement uses TRBV2 and TRBJ2-7; no DNA check was done on the table's D call, TRBD1. Germline V gene sequence: CDR1 SNHLY, CDR2 FYNNEI. Termini included, the CDR3 measures 14 amino acids. CDR3 protein: CASGGGGTDTEQYG.

This chain links TRBV7-2 with TRBJ2-1; 9 bases fit TRBD2. The CDR3 is 16 amino acids. Germline V gives CDR1 SGHTA, CDR2 FQGNSA. J gave up 8 bases and V 3 bases, and 11 bases lay outside the gene matches. The CDR3 region is CASSLGSGGPFDEQFF. CDR3 coding DNA: TGTGCCAGCAGCTTGGGTAGCGGGGGCCCGTTCGATGAGCAGTTCTTC.

The chain joins TRBV20-1 to TRBJ2-5, with D uncertain. CDR3 length: 16 amino acids. The germline V gene has CDR1 DFQATT and CDR2 SNEGSKA (reference sequence). Trimming took off 3 bases at V and 2 bases at J, with 19 bases between the two ends. CDR3 amino acids: CSASGRTTMGQETQYF. CDR3 in DNA: TGCAGTGCTAGCGGGCGCACTACCATGGGGCAAGAGACCCAGTACTTC.